This TCR beta chain was found in a study of patients and donors after allogeneic stem cell transplantation (dated by TCRdb to the early 2020s). This clonotype has at least ten counts. Which antigen it targets is not known. Base qualities are not provided; no much larger clone lies one nucleotide away. Libraries were constructed by RT-PCR. The instrument given in TCRdb is NextSeq 550. The public reads were reanalyzed by TCRdb: fastp trimming at Q25, MiXCR alignment, in-frame beta chains only. Each record represents a unique CDR3 protein, reported with the most common genes and DNA among its rows. This sample is represented by about a million distinct CDR3 sequences; roughly 18% of them were singletons. 5.5% to 6.5% of the sample goes to the ten largest clones. Sample: blood, either unsorted or a sorted T cell fraction (not recorded which). The origin of this receptor is a human donor who was either an allogeneic HSCT recipient or a stem cell or donor lymphocyte infusion donor (not recorded which). It is not recorded whose cells these are; they may come from a transplant donor.

The CDR3 protein: CASSLTRGFYEQYF. The nucleotide sequence is TGTGCCAGCAGTTTAACAAGGGGTTTCTACGAGCAGTACTTC. The V and J genes are TRBV12-3 or TRBV12-4 and TRBJ2-7; TRBD1 could be the D gene, as 5 bases match. V loses 2 bases, J loses 3 bases, and the germline ends lie 11 bases apart. The CDR3 numbers 14 residues from cysteine through phenylalanine. Only the CDR3 part of the read is kept: 42 bases, read in frame from the first base.